Following are 5 T cell receptor beta chains from one sample sequenced in a study of OX40 agonist ivuxolimab in advanced cancers. The method was immunoSEQ multiplex PCR; TCRdb's version includes in-frame clones alone and lacks a portion of them. The repertoire holds about 73,000 clones, with 80% to 90% as singletons. This sample comprised CD4+ or CD8+ T cells sorted from blood, obtained in a trial of the OX40 agonist ivuxolimab. These receptors were obtained from an adult with an advanced solid tumor such as melanoma, head and neck, liver or kidney cancer.

The chain is built from TRBV5-1 and TRBJ2-1; 10 nucleotides align to TRBD2. The CDR3 length is 17 residues. V trimming: 0 bases; J trimming: 6 bases; junction bases outside the gene matches: 9. The germline V gene has CDR1 SGHRS and CDR2 YFSETQ. The CDR3, as DNA: TGCGCCAGCAGCTTGGCGGCTAGCGGGAGAAGGGCCAATGAGCAGTTCTTC. Encoded protein: CASSLAASGRRANEQFF.

The chain combines TRBV5-4 with TRBJ2-2, with D tentatively TRBD1 or TRBD2 (7 bases each). The CDR3 sequence is 15 residues long. In germline, CDR1 is SGHNT, CDR2 YYREEE (reference sequence). Trimming pared 1 base from V and 5 bases from J, leaving 12 bases between. The CDR3 DNA is TGTGCCAGCAGCTTGATCAGGGGGGGAACCGGGGAGCTGTTTTTT. Translation gives CASSLIRGGTGELFF.

The CDR3 reads CASGAGGGETQYF. The CDR3 bases are TGTGCCAGCGGAGCGGGAGGAGGTGAGACCCAGTACTTC. This chain joins TRBV2 and TRBJ2-5; TRBD2 aligns across 9 bases. The length of the CDR3 is 13 residues. V lost 8 bases to trimming and J lost 5 bases; unmatched junction nucleotides: 6. CDR1 and CDR2 from the germline V gene are SNHLY and FYNNEI.

The chain carries TRBV5-1 and TRBJ1-4; 9 bases map to TRBD1. Trimming at V came to 5 bases and at J to 5 bases, leaving 10 bases not matched to a gene. CDR1 SGHRS and CDR2 YFSETQ come from the germline V gene. The CDR3 is 16 residues long. CDR3 amino acids: CASRLTGQGWNEKLFF. CDR3 nucleotides: TGCGCCAGCAGACTGACGGGACAGGGTTGGAATGAAAAACTGTTTTTT.

This chain joins TRBV6-1 and TRBJ2-5; TRBD2 matches at 11 bases. The DNA end is more similar to TRBJ2-7, so the J call may be wrong. The CDR3 extends over 14 amino acids. Germline V gene lookup returns CDR1 MNHNS and CDR2 SASEGT. As DNA, the CDR3 is TGTGCCAGCAAACTAGCGGGAGTATACTACGAGCAGTACTTC. This encodes CASKLAGVYYEQYF.